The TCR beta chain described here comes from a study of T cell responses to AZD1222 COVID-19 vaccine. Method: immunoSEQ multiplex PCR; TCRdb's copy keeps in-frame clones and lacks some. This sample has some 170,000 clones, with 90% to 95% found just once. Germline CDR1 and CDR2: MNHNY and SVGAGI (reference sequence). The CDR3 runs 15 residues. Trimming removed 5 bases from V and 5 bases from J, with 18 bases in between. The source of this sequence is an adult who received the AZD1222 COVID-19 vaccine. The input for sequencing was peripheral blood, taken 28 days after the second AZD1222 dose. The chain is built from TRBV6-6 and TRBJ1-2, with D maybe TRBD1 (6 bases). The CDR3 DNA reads TGTGCCAGCAGTACCGACTACAGGGATGGTTATGGCTACACCTTC. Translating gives CASSTDYRDGYGYTF.